Presented here are 3 T cell receptor beta chains from one specimen sequenced in a study of T-cell memory formation after mild COVID-19 (TCRdb year 2021). The library was produced with 5' RACE. For sequencing, an Illumina NovaSeq 6000 was employed. The public sequencing data were trimmed at Q25 with fastp and processed into clonotypes with MiXCR by TCRdb, which kept only in-frame beta chains. Identical CDR3 protein sequences are pooled into one entry, listed with their most common genes and DNA. Within this sample are around 440,000 distinct CDR3 sequences, with 15% to 20% of them counted one time only. Roughly 12% of the sample belongs to the ten largest clones. The specimen sequenced was PBMCs or a T cell subset sorted from them (not recorded which). The receptors here all came from an adult woman who had mild COVID-19 (a few samples of this study predate the infection). The sample titles of this study are shuffled in the database, so cell type and time point are left out; the donor was told from shared clones.

V gene TRBV6-5 combines with J gene TRBJ2-7; D is perhaps TRBD1 (5 bases). The CDR3 is 14 residues long. Between the trimmed V and J ends, which lost 7 bases and 0 bases, there was a span of 13 bases. CDR1 is MNHEY, CDR2 SVGAGI, per germline. CDR3 nucleotides: TGTGCCAGCACCCCCCGGCAGGGCTCCTACGAGCAGTACTTC. It encodes CASTPRQGSYEQYF.

This clonotype has ten or more counts. The chain links TRBV19 to TRBJ1-1; D call uncertain. Germline CDR1 and CDR2: LNHDA and SQIVND (reference sequence). Trimming removed 7 bases at V and 1 base at J, with 16 bases between. This CDR3 region has 15 residues. The CDR3 DNA sequence: TGTGCCAGTATCCCAAGGGATAGTGCGAACACTGAAGCTTTCTTT. Protein sequence: CASIPRDSANTEAFF.

This clonotype has just one count. The chain combines TRBV5-4 with TRBJ1-1, with TRBD1 matching over 12 bases. Germline values: CDR1 SGHNT, CDR2 YYREEE (reference sequence). The CDR3 is made up of 16 amino acids. Unmatched junction bases numbered 5, after V lost 4 bases and J lost 1 base. The DNA of the CDR3 is TGTGCCAGCAGCAGGGGGACAGGGGGCGCGAACACTGAAGCTTTCTTT. Residues: CASSRGTGGANTEAFF.